The 13 T cell receptor beta chains below come from one sample, sequenced in a study of blood T cell repertoires in COVID-19. Assay: immunoSEQ multiplex PCR; the TCRdb copy retains only in-frame clones and omits some. The sample has roughly 200,000 clones; 75% to 90% are singletons. Material for sequencing was peripheral blood. The source of these receptors is a woman aged 40 to 55 with COVID-19, enrolled during active disease.

The count of this clone is one. The rearrangement uses TRBV10-2 and TRBJ1-2, with D possibly TRBD1 on 6 matching bases. The CDR3 length is 11 residues. In germline, CDR1 is WSHSY, CDR2 SAAADI. Trimming took off 9 bases at V and 2 bases at J, with 7 bases between the two ends. The CDR3 loop is CASGGNYGYTF. For the CDR3, the DNA is TGCGCCAGTGGGGGCAACTATGGCTACACCTTC.

This clone has a handful of counts. This rearrangement joins TRBV11-2 to TRBJ1-1, with 7 bases fitting TRBD1. CDR3 length: 16 residues. CDR1 is SGHAT, CDR2 FQNNGV, per germline. The junction had 16 bases not matched to a gene; V was cut back by 8 bases and J by 4 bases. Written as DNA, the CDR3 is TGTGCCAGCGACTTCAGGGGGTCTTATGGAGGCACTGAAGCTTTCTTT. It translates to CASDFRGSYGGTEAFF.

J is TRBJ2-2 and V is TRBV11-3, with a tentative D call TRBD2 (7 bases). Trimming took off 5 bases at V and 6 bases at J, with 22 bases between the two ends. The germline CDR1 and CDR2 sequences are SGHNT and YENEEA. This CDR3 spans 17 amino acids. CDR3 in amino acids: CASSPVAGAGYPGELFF. In DNA, the CDR3 is TGTGCCAGCAGCCCAGTTGCGGGGGCAGGGTATCCCGGGGAGCTGTTTTTT.

This chain links TRBV29-1 with TRBJ1-4, with D hard to call. In germline, CDR1 is SQVTM, CDR2 ANQGSEA. The CDR3 extends over 13 amino acids. The V end lost 4 bases, the J end lost 5 bases, and 11 bases lay between the germline ends. CDR3 loop: CSVADTSNEKLFF. The CDR3 DNA sequence: TGCAGCGTTGCCGACACTTCCAATGAAAAACTGTTTTTT.

There are a few counts of this clone. The V gene is TRBV5-1, the J gene TRBJ1-5; the match to TRBD1 covers 8 bases. Germline CDR1 and CDR2: SGHRS and YFSETQ. The CDR3 has 15 residues. V shed 4 bases and J 0 bases; nucleotides not matched to a gene: 3. CDR3 amino acids: CASSPGQGSNQPQHF. CDR3 bases: TGCGCCAGCAGCCCCGGACAGGGTAGCAATCAGCCCCAGCATTTT.

The rearrangement joins TRBV27 to TRBJ2-7, with D perhaps matching TRBD1 (6 bases). CDR3 length: 14 residues. V lost 2 bases and J 3 bases, leaving 11 bases between the germline ends. Germline CDR1 and CDR2: MNHEY and SMNVEV (reference sequence). CDR3 coding DNA: TGTGCCAGCAGTTTAACCAGGGGTCACTACGAGCAGTACTTC. This sequence encodes CASSLTRGHYEQYF.

The chain combines TRBV5-4 with TRBJ2-3; 10 nucleotides line up with TRBD2. The CDR3 is 15 residues long. The V gene end was trimmed by 0 bases and the J gene end by 8 bases; junction bases not matched to a gene: 6. Germline values: CDR1 SGHNT, CDR2 YYREEE (reference sequence). The CDR3 coding sequence is TGTGCCAGCAGCTTGGCGAGCGGGGGGGCGGGTACGCAGTATTTT. This encodes CASSLASGGAGTQYF.

This chain connects TRBV5-1 to TRBJ1-4, with 7 positions matching TRBD1. Germline V CDR1 and CDR2: SGHRS, YFSETQ. Unmatched junction bases numbered 6, after V lost 2 bases and J lost 8 bases. CDR3 size: 14 residues. The CDR3 coding sequence is TGCGCCAGCAGCTTACGACAGGGTGGAGAAAAACTGTTTTTT. Translated: CASSLRQGGEKLFF.

This clone came up a few times. The chain is built from TRBV5-6 and TRBJ2-7, with 8 bases lining up with TRBD1. The CDR3 has 15 amino acids. Germline V lookup: CDR1 SGHDT, CDR2 YYEEEE. V was pared by 7 bases and J by 2 bases, with 11 bases of the junction left unmatched. The CDR3 region is CASYWGQVPTYEQYF. Written as DNA, the CDR3 is TGTGCCAGCTATTGGGGACAGGTCCCAACCTACGAGCAGTACTTC.

This chain uses TRBV12-3 or TRBV12-4 with TRBJ2-1; 7 nucleotides agree with TRBD2. The CDR3 is made up of 11 amino acids. Trimming removed 7 bases from V and 12 bases from J; junction bases left unmatched: 6. DNA for the CDR3: TGTGCCAGCACTAGCGGAGAGGGGCAGTTCTTC. Translation: CASTSGEGQFF.

This CDR3 reads CASSRQGYTEAFF. In nucleotides, the CDR3 is TGTGCCAGCAGCCGTCAGGGATACACTGAAGCTTTCTTT. V gene TRBV6-5 combines with J gene TRBJ1-1; a weak D match, TRBD1 (5 bases). The CDR3 totals 13 residues. The germline V gene encodes CDR1 MNHEY and CDR2 SVGAGI. V was trimmed by 6 bases and J by 3 bases, leaving 11 bases between them.

The rearrangement joins TRBV5-1 to TRBJ2-5, with a possible D match to TRBD2 (6 bases). Germline loops: CDR1 SGHRS, CDR2 YFSETQ. This CDR3 region has 13 residues. The V and J ends lost 0 bases and 5 bases respectively, with 8 bases between them. The CDR3 reads CASSLEGRETQYF. CDR3 nucleotide sequence: TGCGCCAGCAGCTTGGAAGGGAGGGAGACCCAGTACTTC.

The chain has TRBV5-3 and TRBJ2-2; D remains unclear. TRBV5-3 is treated as an ORF (open reading frame) with a function not yet certain. V dropped 1 base and J dropped 1 base, with 8 bases sitting between them. The CDR3 sequence is 15 residues long. CDR3 coding DNA: TGTGCCAGAAGCTTGCGGCGGTTGAACACCGGGGAGCTGTTTTTT. It encodes CARSLRRLNTGELFF.